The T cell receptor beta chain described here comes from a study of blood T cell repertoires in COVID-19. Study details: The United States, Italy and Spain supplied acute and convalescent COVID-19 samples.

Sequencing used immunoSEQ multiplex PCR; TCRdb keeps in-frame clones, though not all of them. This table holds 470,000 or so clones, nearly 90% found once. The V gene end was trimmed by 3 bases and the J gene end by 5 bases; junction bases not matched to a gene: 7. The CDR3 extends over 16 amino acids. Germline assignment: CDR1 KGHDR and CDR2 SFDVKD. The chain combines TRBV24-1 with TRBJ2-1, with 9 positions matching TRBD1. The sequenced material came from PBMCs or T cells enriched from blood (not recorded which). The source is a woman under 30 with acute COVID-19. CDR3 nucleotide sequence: TGTGCCACCAGTGATACGGGACAGGGCCTAAACAATGAGCAGTTCTTC. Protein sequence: CATSDTGQGLNNEQFF.